The TCR beta chain under discussion was sequenced for a study of cytomegalovirus exposure and HLA in healthy donors. Looking at the study overall: Of the donors genotyped, several hundred in all, 81% fell in the Caucasian-associated ancestry cluster.

Note on this clone: The target antigen is unknown.

Study results and limitations: Cytomegalovirus association was assigned to approximately 160 TCR beta chains.

PCR was performed using 60 Vbeta and 13 Jbeta primers. Produced via immunoSEQ multiplex PCR; TCRdb's table is partial and in-frame only. The repertoire has over 150,000 clones, 75% to 90% of them found once; the top ten carry 1%. Germline CDR1 LNHDA, CDR2 SQIVND (reference sequence). V was trimmed by 10 bases and J by 2 bases, leaving 14 bases between them. There are 13 residues in the CDR3. The rearrangement links TRBV19 to TRBJ1-2, with D perhaps matching TRBD1 (6 bases). Sequenced sample: PBMCs. This receptor was obtained from a boy aged 2 to 10 in good health and CMV-seronegative. The CDR3 is CATTRTDNYGYTF. In DNA, the CDR3 is TGTGCCACCACCCGGACAGACAACTATGGCTACACCTTC.